These 25 T cell receptor beta chains originate from one sample sequenced in a study of vaccination effects on CD4 cells after COVID-19. Within the ViraFEST assay, antigen-specific CD4+ T cells underwent expansion with viral peptide pools prior to sequencing. Culturing for 9 to 10 days preceded CD4+ T cell isolation. Confirmation by PCR established that the person had SARS-CoV-2 infection between March and December 2020. Their cognate antigens are unknown. Generated by immunoSEQ multiplex PCR, the TCRdb table keeps only in-frame clones and is missing some. The table includes tens of thousands of clones, 76% detected once. The sample here was CD4+ T cells from PBMCs cultured with HIV peptides, taken before COVID-19 vaccination. Subset: HIV-1 Nef peptide pool negative control/reference culture. These TCRs come from a human donor who had a prior SARS-CoV-2 infection.

Only a few counts were recorded for this clone. The chain carries TRBV15 and TRBJ2-3, with 9 positions matching TRBD2. This CDR3 contains 15 residues. The germline CDR1 and CDR2 sequences are LNHNV and YYDKDF (reference sequence). Trimming removed 8 bases from V and 3 bases from J; junction bases left unmatched: 9. This CDR3 is CATGAGGPRTDTQYF. CDR3 bases: TGTGCCACCGGGGCGGGAGGGCCGAGGACAGATACGCAGTATTTT.

This chain connects TRBV5-1 to TRBJ2-5, with D possibly being TRBD2 (6 bases). Trimming cost V 3 bases and J 1 base, with 10 bases left between them. This CDR3 is built from 14 residues. From germline, CDR1 is SGHRS and CDR2 YFSETQ. The DNA for the CDR3 is TGCGCCAGCAGCTCGTCCGGGGGCCAAGAGACCCAGTACTTC. As protein: CASSSSGGQETQYF.

This rearrangement joins TRBV10-3 to TRBJ1-2; D is possibly TRBD1 (6 bases). The V and J ends lost 4 bases and 0 bases respectively, with 6 bases between them. The length of the CDR3 is 13 residues. Germline V lookup: CDR1 ENHRY, CDR2 SYGVKD. The CDR3 is CAISGTANYGYTF. The CDR3 DNA sequence: TGTGCCATCAGTGGGACAGCTAACTATGGCTACACCTTC.

This clone has just one count. V usage is TRBV28 and J usage is TRBJ1-3, with D unresolved. Trimming took off 6 bases at V and 5 bases at J, with 11 bases between the two ends. Germline lookup yields CDR1 MDHEN and CDR2 SYDVKM. This CDR3 is built from 13 residues. The CDR3 here is CASSMDGRNTIYF. In DNA form, the CDR3 reads TGTGCCAGCAGCATGGACGGACGAAACACCATATATTTT.

The chain employs TRBV5-4 and TRBJ2-3; 10 bases align to TRBD2. Germline CDR1 SGHNT, CDR2 YYREEE (reference sequence). The CDR3 runs 15 residues. V gave up 3 bases and J gave up 2 bases; unmatched junction bases: 3. The CDR3 loop is CASSYLAGATDTQYF. The CDR3 DNA reads TGTGCCAGCAGCTACCTAGCGGGAGCCACAGATACGCAGTATTTT.

This chain joins TRBV5-1 and TRBJ2-1; maybe TRBD2 (5 bases). The V gene lost 4 bases and the J gene lost 9 bases, with 14 bases spanning the gap. Germline V gene lookup returns CDR1 SGHRS and CDR2 YFSETQ. The CDR3 spans 13 residues. CDR3 region: CASSEEPSSEQFF. The CDR3 nucleotides read TGCGCCAGCAGCGAGGAACCTAGCAGTGAGCAGTTCTTC.

This chain uses TRBV15 with TRBJ1-3, with D unclear. CDR1 and CDR2 from the germline V gene are LNHNV and YYDKDF (reference sequence). The CDR3 sequence is 17 residues long. Deletions cut 0 bases from V and 0 bases from J, with 12 bases between. The CDR3 coding sequence is TGTGCCACCAGCAGAGATATAAATCGGGTCTCTGGAAACACCATATATTTT. It specifies CATSRDINRVSGNTIYF.

In DNA form, the CDR3 reads TGCGCCAGCAGCTTGGATGGGGCCGAGACAGGGATGTGGAATGAGCAGTTCTTC. Translating it yields CASSLDGAETGMWNEQFF. V usage is TRBV5-1 and J usage is TRBJ2-1, with 7 bases lining up with TRBD1. The CDR3 totals 18 residues. With 0 bases clipped from V and 7 bases from J, the junction kept 16 bases outside the gene matches. CDR1 SGHRS and CDR2 YFSETQ come from the germline V gene.

This clone was counted only a few times. The chain couples TRBV25-1 to TRBJ1-3; a possible D gene is TRBD1 (5 bases). V lost 1 base, J lost 4 bases, and 14 bases lay in between. The CDR3 is 16 residues long. CDR1 is MGHDK and CDR2 is SYGVNS in the germline V gene. Written as DNA, the CDR3 is TGTGCCAGCAGTGAATTAAGGGACTGGGGAGGAAACACCATATATTTT. Residues: CASSELRDWGGNTIYF.

This chain connects TRBV5-4 to TRBJ2-5; 9 nucleotides align to TRBD1. Germline-derived CDR1 and CDR2 are SGHNT and YYREEE (reference sequence). CDR3 length: 16 residues. V trimming: 3 bases; J trimming: 5 bases; junction bases outside the gene matches: 11. The CDR3 loop is CASSSPWDRVTETQYF. The CDR3 DNA is TGTGCCAGCAGCTCTCCTTGGGACAGGGTCACGGAGACCCAGTACTTC. The whole variable domain, remainder taken from reference TRBV5-4 and TRBJ2-5, is ETGVTQSPTHLIKTRGQQVTLRCSSQSGHNTVSWYQQALGQGPQFIFQYYREEENGRGNFPPRFSGLQFPNYSSELNVNALELDDSALYLCASSSPWDRVTETQYFGPGTRLLVL.

The gene calls are TRBV4-3 and TRBJ2-1; TRBD1 agrees at 7 bases. V trimming: 1 base; J trimming: 8 bases; junction bases outside the gene matches: 8. The CDR3 runs to 15 residues. Germline CDR1 and CDR2: LGHNA and YSLEER. The CDR3 here is CASSQVRQGGHEQFF. DNA of the CDR3: TGCGCCAGCAGCCAAGTTAGACAGGGTGGGCATGAGCAGTTCTTC.

The chain is built from TRBV6-5 and TRBJ1-6; 9 bases match TRBD1. Per germline, CDR1 MNHEY and CDR2 SVGAGI. The J segment lost 8 bases and the V segment lost 4 bases, leaving 3 bases of the junction unmatched. CDR3 size: 14 residues. The CDR3 nucleotides read TGTGCCAGCAGTTCGGACAGGGGTCATTCACCCCTCCACTTT. Translating it yields CASSSDRGHSPLHF.

The gene calls are TRBV23-1 and TRBJ1-5; D unresolved. TRBV23-1 belongs to the ORF category, with a function that is uncertain. V lost 1 base, J lost 3 bases, and 19 bases lay in between. The CDR3 covers 18 residues. The CDR3 reads CASSQFGGLPKVNQPQHF. CDR3 in DNA: TGCGCCAGCAGTCAATTTGGCGGACTGCCAAAAGTCAATCAGCCCCAGCATTTT.

A few counts support this clone. V and J are TRBV19 and TRBJ1-1, with 7 bases identical to TRBD1. The CDR3 length is 15 residues. The junction had 8 bases not matched to a gene; V was cut back by 7 bases and J by 0 bases. The V gene's germline CDR1 is LNHDA and CDR2 SQIVND (reference sequence). DNA of the CDR3: TGTGCCAGTATCGTAGGGGACAGAATGAACACTGAAGCTTTCTTT. It specifies CASIVGDRMNTEAFF.

The J gene is TRBJ2-1, the V gene TRBV2; D is undetermined. The CDR3 loop spans 11 amino acids. V was trimmed by 8 bases and J by 3 bases, leaving 5 bases between them. Germline V lookup: CDR1 SNHLY, CDR2 FYNNEI. CDR3 bases: TGTGCCAGCCTGAACTACAATGAGCAGTTCTTC. Translating it yields CASLNYNEQFF.

The rearrangement links TRBV6-4 to TRBJ1-5; 10 nucleotides align to TRBD1. V gave up 5 bases and J gave up 2 bases; unmatched junction bases: 3. CDR1 and CDR2 (germline): MRHNA, SNTAGT. The length of the CDR3 is 15 residues. CDR3 bases: TGTGCCAGCAGTCCCGGGACAGGGGGCAATCAGCCCCAGCATTTT. It yields the protein CASSPGTGGNQPQHF.

The V gene is TRBV6-5, the J gene TRBJ2-5; tentative D call: TRBD1 (5 bases). This CDR3 comprises 13 residues. Between the trimmed V and J ends, which lost 6 bases and 5 bases, there was a span of 13 bases. Germline V CDR1 and CDR2: MNHEY, SVGAGI. As DNA, the CDR3 is TGTGCCAGCAGGACCCCAGGGCGGGAGACCCAGTACTTC. Amino acids: CASRTPGRETQYF.

The V gene is TRBV7-8, the J gene TRBJ2-5; D gene ambiguous. V was cut by 2 bases and J by 2 bases, with 12 bases left in between. This CDR3 is built from 15 residues. The germline V gene encodes CDR1 SGHVS and CDR2 FQNEAQ. CDR3 residues: CASSLNVNLQETQYF. Here the CDR3 DNA reads TGTGCCAGCAGCTTAAACGTTAACTTACAAGAGACCCAGTACTTC. The full variable domain, in which reference TRBV7-8 and TRBJ2-5 provide the parts outside the CDR3, is GAGVSQSPRYKVAKRGQDVALRCDPISGHVSLFWYQQALGQGPEFLTYFQNEAQLDKSGLPSDRFFAERPEGSVSTLKIQRTQQEDSAVYLCASSLNVNLQETQYFGPGTRLLVL.

The V call is TRBV30, the J call TRBJ2-5; D gene ambiguous. Trimming took off 2 bases at V and 7 bases at J, with 11 bases between the two ends. CDR1 is GTSNPN and CDR2 is SVGIG in the germline V gene (reference sequence). This CDR3 is 12 amino acids long. For the CDR3, the DNA is TGTGCCTGGAGTCCAGTGGCCGGGACCCAGTACTTC. This sequence encodes CAWSPVAGTQYF.

The genes are TRBV7-6 and TRBJ1-4; D remains ambiguous. CDR1 SGHVS and CDR2 FNYEAQ come from the germline V gene. CDR3 size: 14 residues. Deletions cut 5 bases from V and 1 base from J, with 8 bases between. Here the CDR3 DNA reads TGTGCCAGCAGCCGTGGTGTAACTAATGAAAAACTGTTTTTT. Residues: CASSRGVTNEKLFF. Supplemented by reference TRBV7-6 and TRBJ1-4, the full variable domain reads GAGVSQSPRYKVTKRGQDVALRCDPISGHVSLYWYRQALGQGPEFLTYFNYEAQQDKSGLPNDRFSAERPEGSISTLTIQRTEQRDSAMYRCASSRGVTNEKLFFGSGTQLSVL.

This clone appeared a few times. The chain joins TRBV2 to TRBJ1-1; no clear D gene. The length of the CDR3 is 10 residues. Per germline, CDR1 SNHLY and CDR2 FYNNEI. V lost 6 bases to trimming and J lost 10 bases, with 9 bases between them. CDR3 region: CASSRWGAFF. In DNA, the CDR3 is TGTGCCAGCAGCAGATGGGGAGCTTTCTTT.

The chain has TRBV5-4 and TRBJ1-2; 7 bases agree with TRBD1. The CDR3 is made up of 14 amino acids. Germline CDR1 reads SGHNT; CDR2 reads YYREEE (reference sequence). The junction had 8 bases not matched to a gene; V was cut back by 4 bases and J by 5 bases. CDR3 coding DNA: TGTGCCAGCAGCCAAAGGACAGGAGGTTATGGCTACACCTTC. Its protein is CASSQRTGGYGYTF.

V usage is TRBV6-1 and J usage is TRBJ1-1; perhaps TRBD1 as D (6 bases). This CDR3 contains 16 residues. V lost 2 bases to trimming and J lost 0 bases, with 13 bases between them. CDR1 and CDR2 (germline): MNHNS, SASEGT. The CDR3 sequence: CASSERGVPLNTEAFF. In nucleotides, the CDR3 is TGTGCCAGCAGTGAAAGGGGGGTTCCCCTGAACACTGAAGCTTTCTTT.

The rearrangement links TRBV12-3 or TRBV12-4 to TRBJ2-3, with D hard to call. CDR3 length equals 12 residues. The germline V and J ends were trimmed by 0 bases and 3 bases, with 1 base remaining between them. In DNA, the CDR3 is TGTGCCAGCAGTTTAGCGACAGATACGCAGTATTTT. The encoded protein is CASSLATDTQYF.

The V gene is TRBV6-2 or TRBV6-3, the J gene TRBJ2-7; no firm D call. This CDR3 contains 17 residues. Per the germline V gene, CDR1 is MNHEY and CDR2 is SVGEGT. Deletions cut 4 bases from V and 1 base from J, with 20 bases between. Here the CDR3 DNA reads TGTGCCAGCAGTTCCATCCGACTTAGCCATCTTTCCTACGAGCAGTACTTC. It specifies CASSSIRLSHLSYEQYF.